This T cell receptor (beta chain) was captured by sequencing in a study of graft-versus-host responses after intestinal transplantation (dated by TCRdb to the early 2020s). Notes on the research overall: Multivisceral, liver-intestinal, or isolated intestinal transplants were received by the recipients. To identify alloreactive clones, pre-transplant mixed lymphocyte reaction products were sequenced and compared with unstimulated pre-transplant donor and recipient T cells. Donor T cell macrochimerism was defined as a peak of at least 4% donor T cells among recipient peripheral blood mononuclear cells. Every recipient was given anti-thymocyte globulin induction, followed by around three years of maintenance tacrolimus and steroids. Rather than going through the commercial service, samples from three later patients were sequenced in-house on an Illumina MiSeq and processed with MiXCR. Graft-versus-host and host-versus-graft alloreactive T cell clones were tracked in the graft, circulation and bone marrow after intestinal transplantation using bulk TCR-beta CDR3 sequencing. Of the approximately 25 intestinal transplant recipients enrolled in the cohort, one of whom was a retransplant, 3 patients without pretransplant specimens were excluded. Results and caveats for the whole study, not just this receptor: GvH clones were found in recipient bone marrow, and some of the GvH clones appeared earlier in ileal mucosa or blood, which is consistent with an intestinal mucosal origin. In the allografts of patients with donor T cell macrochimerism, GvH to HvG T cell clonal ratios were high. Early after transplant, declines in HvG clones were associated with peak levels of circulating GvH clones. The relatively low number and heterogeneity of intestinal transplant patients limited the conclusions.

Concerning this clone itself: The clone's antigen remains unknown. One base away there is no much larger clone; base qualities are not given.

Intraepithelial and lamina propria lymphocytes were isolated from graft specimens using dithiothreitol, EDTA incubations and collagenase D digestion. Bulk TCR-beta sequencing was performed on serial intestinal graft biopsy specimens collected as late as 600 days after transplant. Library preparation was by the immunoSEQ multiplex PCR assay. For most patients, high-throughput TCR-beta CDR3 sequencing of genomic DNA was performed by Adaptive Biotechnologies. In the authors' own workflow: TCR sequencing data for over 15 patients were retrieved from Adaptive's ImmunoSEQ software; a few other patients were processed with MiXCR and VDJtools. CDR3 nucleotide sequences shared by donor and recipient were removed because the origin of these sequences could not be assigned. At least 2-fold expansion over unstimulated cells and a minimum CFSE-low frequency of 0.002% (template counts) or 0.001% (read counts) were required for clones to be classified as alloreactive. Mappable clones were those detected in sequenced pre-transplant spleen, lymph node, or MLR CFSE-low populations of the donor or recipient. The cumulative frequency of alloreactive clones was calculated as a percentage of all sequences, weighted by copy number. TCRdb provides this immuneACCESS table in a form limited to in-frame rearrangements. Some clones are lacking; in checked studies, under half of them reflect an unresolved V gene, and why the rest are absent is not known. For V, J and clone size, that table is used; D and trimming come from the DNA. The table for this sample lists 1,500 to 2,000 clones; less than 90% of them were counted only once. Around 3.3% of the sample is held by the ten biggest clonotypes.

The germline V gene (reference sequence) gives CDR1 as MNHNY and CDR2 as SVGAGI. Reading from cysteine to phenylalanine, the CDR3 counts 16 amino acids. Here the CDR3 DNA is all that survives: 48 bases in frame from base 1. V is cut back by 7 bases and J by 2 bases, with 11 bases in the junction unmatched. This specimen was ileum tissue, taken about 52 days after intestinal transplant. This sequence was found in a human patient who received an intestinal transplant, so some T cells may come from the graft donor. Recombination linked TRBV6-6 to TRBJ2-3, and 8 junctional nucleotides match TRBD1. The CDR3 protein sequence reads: CASTRAGTGLTDTQYF. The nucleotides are TGTGCCAGCACGAGAGCTGGGACAGGACTCACAGATACGCAGTATTTT.